This T cell receptor beta chain was observed in a study of blood T cell repertoires in COVID-19. Study as a whole: Sites across the United States, Italy and Spain contributed samples from acute and convalescent COVID-19. T cells, B-cell-depleted T cells, or PBMCs supplied cDNA or gDNA.

The V and J ends lost 0 bases and 3 bases respectively, with 14 bases between them. Germline V gene data show CDR1 as WNHNN and CDR2 as SYGVQD (reference sequence). This CDR3 comprises 16 residues. Original data processing: Amplified reference gene primers provided the basis for estimating nucleated cell counts. Clones were sequenced by immunoSEQ multiplex PCR, and TCRdb holds only the in-frame ones, with some missing. Clonal size and the V and J genes are those of that table, whereas D and trimming came from the DNA. The sample consists of a few hundred thousand clones, 70% to 90% of them appearing once.

The sequence came from a woman aged 25 to 39 with acute or convalescent COVID-19. J is TRBJ2-5 and V is TRBV10-1; perhaps TRBD1 as D (7 bases). Sequenced sample: peripheral blood. CDR3 sequence: CASSESEGQSKETQYF. For the CDR3, the DNA is TGCGCCAGCAGTGAGTCGGAGGGACAGAGTAAAGAGACCCAGTACTTC.